The 12 T cell receptor beta chains below all came from one sample that was sequenced in a study of identical twins. MiXCR, run by TCRdb on the 5' RACE reads, gives a single entry per CDR3 protein. This table holds hundreds of thousands of distinct CDR3 sequences, roughly 7.1% found once. These same records also appear under a second study, on yellow fever vaccine responses in identical twins.

The source material was PBMCs. The receptors originated from a woman aged 18-29 years in good health.

This clonotype was detected a few times. This chain uses TRBV10-3 with TRBJ2-1, with TRBD2 matching over 8 bases. This CDR3 has 14 amino acids. Germline V CDR1 and CDR2: ENHRY, SYGVKD. V lost 6 bases to trimming and J lost 8 bases; unmatched junction nucleotides: 9. CDR3 sequence: CAIRAGTSKDEQFF. In DNA, the CDR3 is TGTGCCATCAGGGCCGGGACTAGTAAAGATGAGCAGTTCTTC.

This clonotype was recorded only once. A much more abundant neighbour one base away suggests this may be a read error. The chain employs TRBV2 and TRBJ2-2; a weak D match, TRBD2 (6 bases). The germline V gene has CDR1 SNHLY and CDR2 FYNNEI. The CDR3 has 18 amino acids. CDR3 loop: CAGSDQGLRNANTGELFF. CDR3 bases: TGTGCCGGCAGTGATCAGGGACTTAGAAACGCGAACACCGGGGAGCTGTTTTTT.

There are a few counts of this clonotype. The V and J genes are TRBV12-3 or TRBV12-4 and TRBJ2-1; the match to TRBD1 covers 7 bases. Trimming took 6 bases from V and 0 from J; bases not matched to a gene: 2. The CDR3 is made up of 14 amino acids. In nucleotides, the CDR3 is TGTGCCAGCAGGAAGGGGGCCTCCTACAATGAGCAGTTCTTC. Translating it yields CASRKGASYNEQFF.

This clonotype showed up many times. The chain carries TRBV12-3 or TRBV12-4 and TRBJ2-1; D possibly corresponds to TRBD1 (5 bases). Between the trimmed V and J ends, which lost 6 bases and 4 bases, there was a span of 10 bases. The CDR3 is 13 amino acids. The CDR3 bases are TGTGCCAGCAGCTACAGGTTTTACAATGAGCAGTTCTTC. Translating it yields CASSYRFYNEQFF.

The chain links TRBV9 to TRBJ2-2; D remains unclear. Trimming took off 0 bases at V and 1 base at J, with 7 bases between the two ends. Germline V gives CDR1 SGDLS, CDR2 YYNGEE. The CDR3 contains 15 residues. CDR3 protein: CASSVGQVNTGELFF. The CDR3 coding sequence is TGTGCCAGCAGCGTAGGGCAGGTGAACACCGGGGAGCTGTTTTTT.

This clonotype came up many times. The chain employs TRBV5-1 and TRBJ1-5; TRBD1 might be the D (6 bases). CDR1 and CDR2 (germline): SGHRS, YFSETQ. The V end lost 0 bases, the J end lost 4 bases, and 8 bases lay between the germline ends. The CDR3 is 14 amino acids. CDR3 in amino acids: CASSLGTANQPQHF. CDR3 DNA sequence: TGCGCCAGCAGCTTGGGGACAGCAAATCAGCCCCAGCATTTT. Combining the CDR3 with reference TRBV5-1 and TRBJ1-5 gives the whole variable domain KAGVTQTPRYLIKTRGQQVTLSCSPISGHRSVSWYQQTPGQGLQFLFEYFSETQRNKGNFPGRFSGRQFSNSRSEMNVSTLELGDSALYLCASSLGTANQPQHFGDGTRLSIL.

This clonotype was recorded many times. The chain uses TRBV28 and TRBJ2-1; either TRBD1 or TRBD2 may fit D (6 bases each). CDR1 and CDR2 from the germline V gene are MDHEN and SYDVKM. CDR3 size: 14 residues. V lost 7 bases and J 7 bases, leaving 17 bases between the germline ends. CDR3 DNA: TGTGCCAGCACTCAGGGGCTACGGGGGAATGAGCAGTTCTTC. The encoded protein is CASTQGLRGNEQFF.

This clonotype was recorded at least ten times. The rearrangement joins TRBV27 to TRBJ2-7; D may be TRBD2 (5 bases). The CDR3 runs to 14 residues. Germline values: CDR1 MNHEY, CDR2 SMNVEV (reference sequence). The germline V and J ends were trimmed by 6 bases and 0 bases, with 12 bases remaining between them. The CDR3 here is CASRSSQSSYEQYF. The CDR3 DNA sequence: TGTGCCAGCAGATCTAGCCAAAGCTCCTACGAGCAGTACTTC.

This clonotype occurred a few times. The CDR3 reads CASIGRALTDTQYF. The CDR3 bases are TGTGCCAGCATTGGGAGGGCCTTGACAGATACGCAGTATTTT. The chain joins TRBV28 to TRBJ2-3; 7 nucleotides line up with TRBD2. After removal of 7 bases from V and 3 bases from J, the junction contained 7 bases not matched to a gene. The CDR3 consists of 14 residues. Germline-derived CDR1 and CDR2 are MDHEN and SYDVKM.

The chain uses TRBV10-3 and TRBJ2-7, with D possibly being TRBD2 (5 bases). Germline V gene data show CDR1 as ENHRY and CDR2 as SYGVKD. The V end lost 3 bases, the J end lost 1 base, and 10 bases lay between the germline ends. This CDR3 has 14 residues. The CDR3 bases are TGTGCCATCAGTGAAAGAGGAGGATCCTACGAGCAGTACGTC. Its translation is CAISERGGSYEQYV.

The genes are TRBV20-1 and TRBJ1-5; D is unresolved. CDR1 is DFQATT and CDR2 is SNEGSKA in the germline V gene (reference sequence). Trimming took off 3 bases at V and 2 bases at J, with 17 bases between the two ends. This CDR3 is 16 amino acids long. The CDR3 nucleotides read TGCAGTGCTAGCTTATGGGGATTGAGGGGCAATCAGCCCCAGCATTTT. As protein: CSASLWGLRGNQPQHF.

V usage is TRBV13 and J usage is TRBJ1-2; 7 bases align to TRBD1. The junction had 6 bases not matched to a gene; V was cut back by 0 bases and J by 2 bases. This CDR3 region has 16 residues. CDR1 PRHDT and CDR2 FYEKMQ come from the germline V gene (reference sequence). DNA for the CDR3: TGTGCCAGCAGCTTAGGCGGGACAGATAAGAACTATGGCTACACCTTC. Amino acid sequence: CASSLGGTDKNYGYTF.